This T cell receptor (beta chain) appears in the sequencing data of a study of blood T cell repertoires in COVID-19. About the study: PBMCs, B-cell-depleted T cells, or T cells provided the cDNA or gDNA that made up the material.

The age range of participants was roughly 18 to 90 years, with residence in about two dozen US areas. The study assigned cohorts using participant-reported clinical history. Donors in Cohort 3 who had recovered were those with two negative PCRs, healthcare professional clearance, or resolution of their symptoms. This CDR3 spans 13 amino acids. The V end was cut by 5 bases, the J end by 8 bases, with 12 bases between. Data came from immunoSEQ multiplex PCR; TCRdb stores just in-frame clones and leaves some out. This repertoire shows around 380,000 clones, about 90% found once; its top ten account for approximately 1.2%.

Specimen: PBMCs or T cells enriched from blood (not recorded which). The chain couples TRBV12-3 or TRBV12-4 to TRBJ1-4; D might be TRBD1 (5 bases). The TCR sequence derives from a man aged 25-40 years who had recovered from COVID-19. The CDR3: CASSVWGEEKLFF. CDR3 bases: TGTGCCAGCAGTGTCTGGGGGGAAGAAAAACTGTTTTTT.